This T cell receptor (beta chain) came from a study of PD-L1 blockade in urothelial cancer. On the study more broadly: Patients initiated atezolizumab in about 2014 at 1,200 mg intravenously every 3 weeks.

V was cut by 2 bases and J by 2 bases, with 8 bases left in between. Germline V gives CDR1 SNHLY, CDR2 FYNNEI. CDR3 length equals 14 residues. Here immunoSEQ multiplex PCR was the method, and the copy in TCRdb shows in-frame clones only, minus some. This sample has over 70,000 clones, with over 65% found just once. Described time point: peripheral blood 6 weeks after treatment start. The study enrolled patients with locally advanced or metastatic urothelial carcinoma. This clone was seen only once. The sequencing here drew on PBMCs, taken around atezolizumab (anti-PD-L1) treatment. The receptor's source is a man between 70 and 80 years old with urothelial cancer. The rearrangement links TRBV2 to TRBJ2-3; a possible D gene is TRBD2 (5 bases). For the CDR3, the DNA is TGTGCCAGCAGTGAACTACGGGACACAGATACGCAGTATTTT. It encodes CASSELRDTDTQYF.